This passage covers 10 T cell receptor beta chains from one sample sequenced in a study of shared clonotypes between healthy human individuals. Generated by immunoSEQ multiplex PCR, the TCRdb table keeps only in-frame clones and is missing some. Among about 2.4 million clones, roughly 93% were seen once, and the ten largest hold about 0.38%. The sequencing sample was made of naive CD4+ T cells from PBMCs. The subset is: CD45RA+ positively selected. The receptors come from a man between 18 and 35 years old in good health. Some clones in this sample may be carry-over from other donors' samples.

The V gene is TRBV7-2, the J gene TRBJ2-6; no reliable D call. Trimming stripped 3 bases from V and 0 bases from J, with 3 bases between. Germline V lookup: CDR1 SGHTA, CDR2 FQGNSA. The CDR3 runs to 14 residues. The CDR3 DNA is TGTGCCAGCAGCTTGTTCTCTGGGGCCAACGTCCTGACTTTC. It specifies CASSLFSGANVLTF.

The DNA of the CDR3 is TGTGCCAGTAGTATAGAGAGCTCACGAGGGGCTTATGGCTACACCTTC. It specifies CASSIESSRGAYGYTF. This chain connects TRBV19 to TRBJ1-2; D is possibly TRBD1 (5 bases). Germline CDR1 LNHDA, CDR2 SQIVND (reference sequence). The CDR3 is 16 amino acids. Trimming removed 0 bases from V and 5 bases from J, with 16 bases in between.

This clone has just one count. In DNA form, the CDR3 reads TGTGCCAGCAGATTGGCAGGGCAAACGAGCACCATATATTTT. Encoded protein: CASRLAGQTSTIYF. The V call is TRBV27, the J call TRBJ1-3; D is possibly TRBD1 (5 bases). With 6 bases removed from V and 9 bases from J, the gap between germline ends came to 18 bases. Per the germline V gene, CDR1 is MNHEY and CDR2 is SMNVEV (reference sequence). This CDR3 is built from 14 residues.

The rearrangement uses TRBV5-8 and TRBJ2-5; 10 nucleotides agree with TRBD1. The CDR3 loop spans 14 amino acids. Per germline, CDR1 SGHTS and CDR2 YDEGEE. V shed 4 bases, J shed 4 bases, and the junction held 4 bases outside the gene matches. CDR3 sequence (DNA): TGTGCCAGCAGCAGACGGACAGGGGGAGAGACCCAGTACTTC. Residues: CASSRRTGGETQYF.

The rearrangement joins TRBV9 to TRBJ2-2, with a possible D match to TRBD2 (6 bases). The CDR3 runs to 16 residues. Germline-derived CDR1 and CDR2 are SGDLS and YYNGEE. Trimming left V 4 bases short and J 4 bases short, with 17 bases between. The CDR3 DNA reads TGTGCCAGCAGCTACCTTCCCCCCGGGGGCACCGGGGAGCTGTTTTTT. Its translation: CASSYLPPGGTGELFF.

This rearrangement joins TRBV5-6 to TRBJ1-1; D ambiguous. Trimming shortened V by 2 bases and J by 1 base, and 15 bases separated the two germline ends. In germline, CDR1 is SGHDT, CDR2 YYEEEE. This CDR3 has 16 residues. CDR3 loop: CASSFYRTARNTEAFF. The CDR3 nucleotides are TGTGCCAGCAGCTTTTATCGAACAGCCCGGAACACTGAAGCTTTCTTT. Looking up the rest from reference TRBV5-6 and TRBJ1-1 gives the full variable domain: DAGVTQSPTHLIKTRGQQVTLRCSPKSGHDTVSWYQQALGQGPQFIFQYYEEEERQRGNFPDRFSGHQFPNYSSELNVNALLLGDSALYLCASSFYRTARNTEAFFGQGTRLTVV.

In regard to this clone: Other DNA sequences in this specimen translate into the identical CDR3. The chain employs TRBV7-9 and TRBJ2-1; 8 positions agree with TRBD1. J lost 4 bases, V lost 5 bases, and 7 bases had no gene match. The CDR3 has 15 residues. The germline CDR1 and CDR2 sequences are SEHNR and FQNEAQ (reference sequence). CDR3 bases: TGTGCCAGCAGCCCCCGGACAGGGACTTACAATGAGCAGTTCTTC. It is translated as CASSPRTGTYNEQFF.

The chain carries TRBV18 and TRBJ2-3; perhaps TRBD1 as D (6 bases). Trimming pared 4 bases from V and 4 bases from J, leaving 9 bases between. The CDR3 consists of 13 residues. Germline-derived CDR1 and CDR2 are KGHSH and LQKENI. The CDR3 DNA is TGTGCCAGCTCACAGGGGGAGCCAGATACGCAGTATTTT. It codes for CASSQGEPDTQYF.

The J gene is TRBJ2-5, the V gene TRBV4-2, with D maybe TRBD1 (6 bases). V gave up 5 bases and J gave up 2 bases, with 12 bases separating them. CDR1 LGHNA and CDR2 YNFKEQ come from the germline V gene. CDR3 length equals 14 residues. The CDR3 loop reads CASSRQAKQETQYF. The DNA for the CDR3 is TGTGCCAGCAGCAGACAGGCGAAACAAGAGACCCAGTACTTC.

CDR3 amino acids: CASSTIEGRTGGTEAFF. CDR3 in DNA: TGTGCCAGTAGTACCATTGAGGGAAGGACAGGGGGAACTGAAGCTTTCTTT. The V call is TRBV19, the J call TRBJ1-1; TRBD1 matches 10 bases. The germline CDR1 and CDR2 sequences are LNHDA and SQIVND (reference sequence). The CDR3 has 17 amino acids. Trimming removed 4 bases from V and 5 bases from J; junction bases left unmatched: 13.